This note documents a single T cell receptor (beta chain) sequence. Only a few counts were recorded for this clonotype. There is no known antigen for this receptor. Per-base qualities were not stored, and no clone one base away is much larger. The data stem from a study of identical twins (dated by TCRdb to about 2016). Regarding the study in general: The study deep-sequenced TCR alpha and beta repertoires from monozygotic twins, unrelated adults of various ages and cord blood to test whether fetal clonotypes persist. Replicate twin experiments were performed at different times using different library preparation protocols to rule out contamination. The investigation overall reported the following: Zero-insertion analyses could be partly confounded by invariant T cells such as MAIT and iNKT, although diverse VJ usage argued against such confounding for most clonotypes. Compared with coincidental sharing between unrelated individuals, out-of-frame TCR alpha sequences shared between twins showed an excess of sequences with low generation probability. Out-of-frame TCR alpha sharing in monozygotic twins was systematically underestimated by recombination models, whereas sharing between unrelated individuals was in agreement with the recombination models. Excess twin sharing in beta out-of-frame sequences was weaker because fewer shared sequences lowered the signal-to-noise ratio. Fewer insertions were carried by abundant cord blood beta clonotypes; a weaker similar trend was observed in young adult naive repertoires, while no such trend was observed in memory repertoires. Because the same donors could not be followed over many years, the conclusions relied on cross-sectional statistical analysis.

Libraries were constructed by 5' RACE. Sequencing relied on an Illumina HiSeq 2000. Template switching introduced a universal primer binding site; the final cDNA contained a unique molecular identifier, enabling accurate counting of TCR cDNA molecules. Specific primers in the conserved constant-segment region were used to synthesize first-strand cDNA for the TCR alpha and beta chains. To control for contamination, each cDNA library was double barcoded with a SMART-Mk sample barcode plus Illumina barcodes. Two successive PCR steps introduced TruSeq adapter sequences along with Illumina sample barcodes. Sequencing of the TCR alpha and beta cDNA libraries was done on the Illumina HiSeq platform using custom primers. As for the authors' bioinformatics: MiGEC processed the raw reads to extract unique molecular identifiers, while MiXCR was used to determine the CDR3 positions. Recombination models were inferred per individual with the repgenHMM and IGoR tools using an EM algorithm. The analysis of shared clonotypes was done with the tcR package in R, with sharing normalized by the product of cloneset sizes. Out-of-frame nonproductive sequences were analyzed to study raw recombination free of thymic and clonal selection effects. TCRdb's own reprocessing of the public reads used fastp at Q25 and MiXCR and kept productive beta chains. Records with the same CDR3 protein are collapsed into one entry carrying the most frequent genes and DNA. The V and J calls here are based on TCRdb, not the publication. In this sample the table shows about 530,000 distinct CDR3 sequences, 20% to 25% of which occur a single time. Approximately 0.48% of the sample comes from the top ten.

Taken from cysteine to phenylalanine, the CDR3 has 14 residues. CDR3 DNA is the only sequence kept; it has 42 bases, read in frame from the first base. Cut back by 5 bases and 2 bases, the V and J ends lie 13 bases apart. The germline V gene sets CDR1 to MDHEN and CDR2 to SYDVKM. All donors were healthy Caucasians. Three pairs of female monozygotic twins, all aged about 18 to 30 years, were included in the twin cohort. Positive isolation kits from Invitrogen were used to isolate CD4+ and CD8+ T cell populations. A further study also used this sample, focusing on yellow fever vaccine responses in identical twins. Reported in the second study: According to the authors, in identical twins the way T cells responded to vaccination appeared partly convergent and partly personalized. In identical twins, the study followed T cell clones that responded to the vaccine with precision.

Sequenced: CD4+ T cells sorted from blood. This receptor chain uses TRBV28 and TRBJ2-7; matching of 6 bases hints at TRBD1 as the D gene. This clonotype was sampled from a young woman in good health. This receptor carries the CDR3 CASSPGQLTYEQYF. The DNA reads as follows: TGTGCCAGCAGTCCGGGACAACTAACCTACGAGCAGTACTTC. The CDR3, completed at both ends by the reference TRBV28 and TRBJ2-7 genes, gives the full variable domain DVKVTQSSRYLVKRTGEKVFLECVQDMDHENMFWYRQDPGLGLRLIYFSYDVKMKEKGDIPEGYSVSREKKERFSLILESASTNQTSMYLCASSPGQLTYEQYFGPGTRLTVT.